This T cell receptor (beta chain) was captured in a study of identical twins. Whole-study findings and limits: Alpha sequences out of frame and shared by twins had excess low generation probability. Conclusions came from cross-sectional statistical analysis, not from following the same donors. Cord blood beta clonotypes that were abundant carried fewer insertions, and memory repertoires showed no such trend.

From germline, CDR1 is SGDLS and CDR2 YYNGEE. The CDR3 has 15 residues. Trimming stripped 0 bases from V and 2 bases from J, with 9 bases between. MiXCR was run by TCRdb on the 5' RACE reads, yielding one entry per CDR3 protein. This sample has approximately 500,000 distinct CDR3 sequences, with 15% found just once. This clonotype was recorded a few times. Its antigen is not identified. These same data were also listed under a study on yellow fever vaccine responses in identical twins.

Source material: CD4+ T cells sorted from blood. This sequence originates from a young woman in good health. The chain is built from TRBV9 and TRBJ2-1, with D perhaps given as TRBD1 or TRBD2 (5 bases each). For the CDR3, the DNA is TGTGCCAGCAGCGTAGTGGGGGACCCCTACAATGAGCAGTTCTTC. It specifies CASSVVGDPYNEQFF.